These 7 T cell receptor beta chains share one sample of origin, sequenced in a study of beta chain features in type 1 diabetes. The isolated RNA, all of it, was reverse transcribed, so expressed TCRB transcripts were what got sequenced. Generated by immunoSEQ multiplex PCR, the TCRdb table keeps only in-frame clones and is missing some. The sample carries fewer than 550,000 clones, over 9.5% recorded once. Source material: naive CD4+ T cells from blood. The receptor source for this set is a woman aged 18-35 years in good health.

This clone turned up a few times. The chain couples TRBV5-1 to TRBJ2-3, with TRBD1 matching over 7 bases. Germline CDR1 reads SGHRS; CDR2 reads YFSETQ. V lost 3 bases, J lost 3 bases, and 4 bases stayed unmatched. The CDR3 runs 14 residues. Written as DNA, the CDR3 is TGCGCCAGCAGCTCTCAACAGGGGACAGATACGCAGTATTTT. Translating it yields CASSSQQGTDTQYF.

This clone has more than one count but fewer than ten. This sequence joins TRBV4-3 and TRBJ2-1; 11 bases match TRBD2. The germline CDR1 and CDR2 sequences are LGHNA and YSLEER. CDR3 length equals 16 residues. With V trimmed by 0 bases and J by 12 bases, 10 bases remained unmatched. The CDR3 protein is CASSQDRSGRATGQFF. The CDR3 bases are TGCGCCAGCAGCCAAGACCGTAGCGGGAGGGCCACGGGGCAGTTCTTC.

This clone has only a few counts. The rearrangement links TRBV7-2 to TRBJ2-5; 8 bases agree with TRBD2. CDR1 and CDR2 (germline): SGHTA, FQGNSA. The CDR3 contains 15 residues. Germline trimming cut 7 bases from V and 4 bases from J; bases unmatched to any gene: 11. DNA of the CDR3: TGTGCCAGCAATCTACGACCGGGGGGGCCAGAGACCCAGTACTTC. Protein sequence: CASNLRPGGPETQYF.

This clone was seen a few times. This CDR3 reads CASAQGMFYGYTF. The CDR3 DNA sequence: TGTGCTAGTGCCCAGGGGATGTTCTATGGCTACACCTTC. V is TRBV12-5 and J is TRBJ1-2; tentatively, D is TRBD1 (6 bases). CDR1 and CDR2 (germline): LGHNT, FRNRAP. The CDR3 covers 13 residues. V lost 7 bases and J 4 bases, leaving 13 bases between the germline ends. The whole variable domain, filled in from reference TRBV12-5 and TRBJ1-2, reads DARVTQTPRHKVTEMGQEVTMRCQPILGHNTVFWYRQTMMQGLELLAYFRNRAPLDDSGMPKDRFSAEMPDATLATLKIQPSEPRDSAVYFCASAQGMFYGYTFGSGTRLTVV.

A few counts support this clone. The rearrangement uses TRBV12-5 and TRBJ1-5, with a tentative D call TRBD1 (5 bases). Germline CDR1 is LGHNT and CDR2 is FRNRAP. Trimming shortened V by 3 bases and J by 1 base, and 16 bases separated the two germline ends. The CDR3 consists of 17 residues. The DNA for the CDR3 is TGTGCTAGTGGTTTAAAAAAGTACGGGGACAGCAATCAGCCCCAGCATTTT. The encoded protein is CASGLKKYGDSNQPQHF. The full variable domain, in which reference TRBV12-5 and TRBJ1-5 provide the parts outside the CDR3, is DARVTQTPRHKVTEMGQEVTMRCQPILGHNTVFWYRQTMMQGLELLAYFRNRAPLDDSGMPKDRFSAEMPDATLATLKIQPSEPRDSAVYFCASGLKKYGDSNQPQHFGDGTRLSIL.

This clone was counted between two and nine times. The rearrangement joins TRBV2 to TRBJ2-6, with D tentatively TRBD1 (5 bases). CDR3 length: 15 amino acids. The germline V gene has CDR1 SNHLY and CDR2 FYNNEI. V shed 6 bases and J shed 0 bases, with 9 bases lying between them. This chain's CDR3 is CASSSRVSGANVLTF. In DNA form, the CDR3 reads TGTGCCAGCAGCAGCAGGGTCTCTGGGGCCAACGTCCTGACTTTC.

This clone was detected only a few times. The CDR3 is CASSRRTSGGQETQYF. CDR3 sequence (DNA): TGTGCCAGCAGCAGAAGGACTAGCGGGGGGCAAGAGACCCAGTACTTC. The chain employs TRBV7-9 and TRBJ2-5; 14 nucleotides agree with TRBD2. V was pared by 5 bases and J by 2 bases, with 4 bases of the junction left unmatched. Germline CDR1 and CDR2: SEHNR and FQNEAQ (reference sequence). The CDR3 sequence is 16 residues long.